These T cell receptor beta chains were read from a single sample in a study of blood T cells in healthy people across ages. TCRdb reanalysed the 5' RACE reads using MiXCR and keeps one entry per CDR3 protein. Among more than 1,400,000 distinct CDR3 sequences, roughly 40% were seen once, and the ten largest hold 7.9%. Specimen: blood. The origin of the receptors is a woman aged 18-30 years in good health. CDR3s include the opening cysteine and the closing phenylalanine or tryptophan. The order of the fields is V gene, CDR3 protein.

v_call: TRBV7-2; cdr3_aa: CASSLVTSGANVLTF
v_call: TRBV6-1; cdr3_aa: CASSEPGWEQYF
v_call: TRBV20-1; cdr3_aa: CSAQPPGLDILREYF
v_call: TRBV6-6; cdr3_aa: CASTDRWRRTGAETQYF
v_call: TRBV4-2; cdr3_aa: CASSQLGTSGRAGEQFF
v_call: TRBV11-2; cdr3_aa: CASSLDHIWQGDGYTF
v_call: TRBV3-1; cdr3_aa: CASSLGTPGGPQHF
v_call: TRBV2; cdr3_aa: CASSDYLDFTRGQSSGANVLTF
v_call: TRBV20-1; cdr3_aa: CSASGLAGNQETQYF
v_call: TRBV6-5; cdr3_aa: CASSYSGVAPGGSYEQYF
v_call: TRBV30; cdr3_aa: CAWQGQSGYTF
v_call: TRBV6-1; cdr3_aa: CASSSRTGRWAEAFF
v_call: TRBV20-1; cdr3_aa: CSASPQGPNEQFF
v_call: TRBV4-2; cdr3_aa: CASSQDRGGHYEQYF
v_call: TRBV28; cdr3_aa: CASSRSEGRGLGIYNEQFF
v_call: TRBV10-3; cdr3_aa: CAIRESNTEAFF
v_call: TRBV10-3; cdr3_aa: CAISESIGGNTEAFF
v_call: TRBV2; cdr3_aa: CASSEAFEQYF
v_call: TRBV27; cdr3_aa: CASSLPPASGVATQYF
v_call: TRBV20-1; cdr3_aa: CSASLRATYEQYF
v_call: TRBV15; cdr3_aa: CATSRDNTDTQYF
v_call: TRBV30; cdr3_aa: CAWSAGTQAYEQYF
v_call: TRBV9; cdr3_aa: CASSPRGGRATDTQYF
v_call: TRBV6-6; cdr3_aa: CAGSTPVFRDSNYGYTF
v_call: TRBV7-2; cdr3_aa: CASSVGRGRHEKLFF
v_call: TRBV27; cdr3_aa: CASSSLGGETQYF
v_call: TRBV3-1; cdr3_aa: CASSQEDLNYSPLHF
v_call: TRBV29-1; cdr3_aa: CSVGLAGNEQYF
v_call: TRBV5-1; cdr3_aa: CASSFEAGNTEAFF
v_call: TRBV7-8; cdr3_aa: CASSLAGGQSLNYGYTF
v_call: TRBV19; cdr3_aa: CASSIELARFIYNEQFF
v_call: TRBV7-9; cdr3_aa: CASSPPGTDYEQYF
v_call: TRBV2; cdr3_aa: CASTLTPTGSSDYGYTF
v_call: TRBV10-3; cdr3_aa: CAIREVSQPQHF
v_call: TRBV18; cdr3_aa: CASSPYLGERDEQYF
v_call: TRBV27; cdr3_aa: CASSLRLAGVNIQYF
v_call: TRBV3-1; cdr3_aa: CASSQDLGAKRETQYF
v_call: TRBV10-3; cdr3_aa: CAISELAGAHTQYF
v_call: TRBV5-1; cdr3_aa: CASSLYGVQAGDEQYF
v_call: TRBV12-3/TRBV12-4; cdr3_aa: CASSSMGRGVETQYF
v_call: TRBV10-2; cdr3_aa: CASSSPGLAAYNEQFF
v_call: TRBV5-1; cdr3_aa: CASSLENRGTEAFF
v_call: TRBV13; cdr3_aa: CASSPPRDGYGYTF
v_call: TRBV4-1; cdr3_aa: CASSRLEEAPEQYF